These 27 T cell receptor beta chains came from one sample sequenced in a study of cytomegalovirus exposure and HLA in healthy donors. The primer mix had 60 Vbeta and 13 Jbeta primers. This table comes from immunoSEQ multiplex PCR, and its TCRdb copy is limited to in-frame clones, with some not included. The sample has about 120,000 clones, roughly 68% seen once. The sequenced material came from PBMCs. The receptors shown here come from a man under 40 in good health and CMV-seropositive.

This clone was picked up a small number of times. The rearrangement joins TRBV7-9 to TRBJ1-4; D gene ambiguous. This CDR3 region has 12 residues. The germline CDR1 and CDR2 sequences are SEHNR and FQNEAQ (reference sequence). The V gene lost 5 bases and the J gene lost 4 bases, with 5 bases spanning the gap. The CDR3 region is CASSIINEKLFF. The CDR3 region has the DNA TGTGCCAGCAGCATCATTAATGAAAAACTGTTTTTT. The entire variable domain, with the rest obtained from reference TRBV7-9 and TRBJ1-4, is as follows: DTGVSQNPRHKITKRGQNVTFRCDPISEHNRLYWYRQTLGQGPEFLTYFQNEAQLEKSRLLSDRFSAERPKGSFSTLEIQRTEQGDSAMYLCASSIINEKLFFGSGTQLSVL.

The chain uses TRBV18 and TRBJ2-4; 9 bases match TRBD1. Per germline, CDR1 KGHSH and CDR2 LQKENI. The CDR3 is 19 residues long. After removal of 3 bases from V and 0 bases from J, the junction contained 12 bases not matched to a gene. CDR3 nucleotide sequence: TGTGCCAGCTCACCTCGGACAGGGGCCAATATACTAGCCAAAAACATTCAGTACTTC. Its protein product is CASSPRTGANILAKNIQYF. Together with reference TRBV18 and TRBJ2-4, the CDR3 gives the full variable domain: NAGVMQNPRHLVRRRGQEARLRCSPMKGHSHVYWYRQLPEEGLKFMVYLQKENIIDESGMPKERFSAEFPKEGPSILRIQQVVRGDSAAYFCASSPRTGANILAKNIQYFGAGTRLSVL.

The chain couples TRBV18 to TRBJ2-7, with 8 positions matching TRBD1. The CDR3 contains 15 residues. Germline-derived CDR1 and CDR2 are KGHSH and LQKENI. V trimming: 3 bases; J trimming: 3 bases; junction bases outside the gene matches: 7. The CDR3 DNA reads TGTGCCAGCTCACCCGGGACAGGCTCCTTCTACGAGCAGTACTTC. The encoded protein is CASSPGTGSFYEQYF.

The genes are TRBV5-1 and TRBJ1-2; D gene ambiguous. V shed 0 bases and J shed 3 bases, with 6 bases lying between them. In germline, CDR1 is SGHRS, CDR2 YFSETQ. The CDR3 has 13 residues. The DNA of the CDR3 is TGCGCCAGCAGCTTGGGCCGGTACTATGGCTACACCTTC. Its protein product is CASSLGRYYGYTF.

The J gene is TRBJ2-3, the V gene TRBV27; D perhaps matches TRBD2 (6 bases). With 4 bases removed from V and 0 bases from J, the gap between germline ends came to 11 bases. Germline CDR1 is MNHEY and CDR2 is SMNVEV (reference sequence). The CDR3 contains 15 residues. The CDR3 region has the DNA TGTGCCAGCAGTTCTGGGACTTTAAGCACAGATACGCAGTATTTT. Its protein product is CASSSGTLSTDTQYF.

The sample holds a few counts of this clone. The chain links TRBV5-1 to TRBJ1-6; maybe TRBD1 (6 bases). The germline gives CDR1 SGHRS, CDR2 YFSETQ. Trimming shortened V by 4 bases and J by 5 bases, and 22 bases separated the two germline ends. The CDR3 sequence is 18 residues long. CDR3 residues: CASSQKGGGPSNNSPLHF. The CDR3 DNA is TGCGCCAGCAGCCAAAAAGGGGGGGGCCCCTCTAATAATTCACCCCTCCACTTT.

This clone was counted only a few times. V usage is TRBV2 and J usage is TRBJ2-7, with D uncertain. V lost 2 bases, J lost 0 bases, and 11 bases lay in between. The CDR3 loop spans 15 amino acids. Germline CDR1 reads SNHLY; CDR2 reads FYNNEI. The CDR3 bases are TGTGCCAGCAGTGAATGGATCGGGTTCTCCTACGAGCAGTACTTC. Amino acids: CASSEWIGFSYEQYF.

The chain employs TRBV9 and TRBJ2-5; 8 bases line up with TRBD2. The CDR3 consists of 14 residues. J was trimmed by 4 bases and V by 4 bases; bases with no gene match: 6. In germline, CDR1 is SGDLS, CDR2 YYNGEE. The CDR3 DNA sequence: TGTGCCAGCAGCCCCTGGGCGGGGGGAGAGACCCAGTACTTC. It is translated as CASSPWAGGETQYF.

The chain uses TRBV11-2 and TRBJ1-6; D not certain. CDR3 length: 16 residues. Germline V gene lookup returns CDR1 SGHAT and CDR2 FQNNGV. V lost 3 bases to trimming and J lost 7 bases, with 16 bases between them. In nucleotides, the CDR3 is TGTGCCAGCAGCTTCGGTCCGCGGCGGTCCAATTCACCCCTCCACTTT. Translated: CASSFGPRRSNSPLHF.

The chain links TRBV6-1 to TRBJ1-5, with a weak D call TRBD1 (5 bases). Germline V gene sequence: CDR1 MNHNS, CDR2 SASEGT. Trimming pared 1 base from V and 0 bases from J, leaving 10 bases between. The CDR3 is 16 amino acids. Here the CDR3 reads CASSEDRTLSNQPQHF. The CDR3 region has the DNA TGTGCCAGCAGTGAAGACAGGACCCTTAGCAATCAGCCCCAGCATTTT.

The rearrangement uses TRBV5-4 and TRBJ2-7, with 7 bases aligning to TRBD1. Germline V gives CDR1 SGHNT, CDR2 YYREEE (reference sequence). J was trimmed by 2 bases and V by 0 bases; bases with no gene match: 8. This CDR3 comprises 16 residues. The CDR3 region is CASSLGRRDSAYEQYF. In DNA, the CDR3 is TGTGCCAGCAGCTTGGGCCGCCGGGACAGCGCCTACGAGCAGTACTTC. The variable domain in full, with the rest retrieved from reference TRBV5-4 and TRBJ2-7, is ETGVTQSPTHLIKTRGQQVTLRCSSQSGHNTVSWYQQALGQGPQFIFQYYREEENGRGNFPPRFSGLQFPNYSSELNVNALELDDSALYLCASSLGRRDSAYEQYFGPGTRLTVT.

This chain's CDR3 is CAWSTGGKGYEQYF. The CDR3 region has the DNA TGTGCCTGGAGTACGGGGGGAAAAGGCTACGAGCAGTACTTC. The genes are TRBV30 and TRBJ2-7; 7 bases fit TRBD2. Germline CDR1 and CDR2: GTSNPN and SVGIG (reference sequence). Unmatched junction bases numbered 7, after V lost 2 bases and J lost 3 bases. CDR3 length: 14 residues.

DNA for the CDR3: TGTGCCAGCAGTGGACAGATGTACGGTGAGCAGTTCTTC. Amino acid sequence: CASSGQMYGEQFF. J is TRBJ2-1 and V is TRBV6-5; D is perhaps TRBD1 (6 bases). The CDR3 is 13 amino acids. Looked up from germline, CDR1 is MNHEY and CDR2 is SVGAGI. V was clipped by 5 bases and J by 9 bases, with 14 bases between them.

The CDR3 DNA reads TGTGCCAGCAGCTTTCGGACAGGGGGCAATTCACCCCTCCACTTT. It codes for CASSFRTGGNSPLHF. J is TRBJ1-6 and V is TRBV7-6, with 11 bases fitting TRBD1. J gave up 7 bases and V 3 bases, and 2 bases lay outside the gene matches. This CDR3 region has 15 residues. Germline V gene lookup returns CDR1 SGHVS and CDR2 FNYEAQ. The full variable domain, with the rest looked up from reference TRBV7-6 and TRBJ1-6, is GAGVSQSPRYKVTKRGQDVALRCDPISGHVSLYWYRQALGQGPEFLTYFNYEAQQDKSGLPNDRFSAERPEGSISTLTIQRTEQRDSAMYRCASSFRTGGNSPLHFGNGTRLTVT.

This clone was counted a single time. The rearrangement joins TRBV23-1 to TRBJ2-7; 9 bases match TRBD1. TRBV23-1 is identified as an open reading frame with a role that is uncertain. J was trimmed by 5 bases and V by 6 bases; bases with no gene match: 11. This CDR3 contains 15 residues. CDR3 bases: TGCGCCAGCAGCCTCCAAAGGACAGGGGTGCACGAGCAGTACGTC. Encoded protein: CASSLQRTGVHEQYV.

This sequence joins TRBV29-1 and TRBJ1-1, with D perhaps matching TRBD1 (5 bases). From germline, CDR1 is SQVTM and CDR2 ANQGSEA. The CDR3 length is 13 residues. The V and J ends lost 6 bases and 4 bases respectively, with 15 bases between them. The CDR3: CSVLKGSLTEAFF. CDR3 sequence (DNA): TGCAGCGTCCTGAAGGGGTCTCTCACTGAAGCTTTCTTT.

CDR3 sequence reads: CAWSPLKHGYTF. The CDR3 bases are TGTGCCTGGAGTCCCCTCAAGCATGGCTACACCTTC. V usage is TRBV30 and J usage is TRBJ1-2; D is unresolved. This CDR3 has 12 residues. The germline gives CDR1 GTSNPN, CDR2 SVGIG (reference sequence). The V gene lost 2 bases and the J gene lost 6 bases, with 10 bases spanning the gap.

The CDR3 nucleotides are TGTGCCAGCAGCGACAGGGGGCGCCGACGTGGCTACACCTTC. Protein: CASSDRGRRRGYTF. The chain joins TRBV6-1 to TRBJ1-2; 10 bases line up with TRBD1. CDR3 size: 14 residues. V was pared by 6 bases and J by 7 bases, with 8 bases of the junction left unmatched. The germline V gene has CDR1 MNHNS and CDR2 SASEGT.

This chain connects TRBV9 to TRBJ2-5; 11 bases fit TRBD2. The CDR3 sequence is 16 residues long. The trim removed 0 bases at V and 0 bases at J, leaving 1 base unmatched. The V gene's germline CDR1 is SGDLS and CDR2 YYNGEE. The CDR3 sequence: CASSVGTSGYQETQYF. The CDR3 region has the DNA TGTGCCAGCAGCGTAGGGACTAGCGGGTACCAAGAGACCCAGTACTTC.

The V call is TRBV5-1, the J call TRBJ1-1; 9 nucleotides match TRBD1. Trimming removed 0 bases from V and 1 base from J; junction bases left unmatched: 4. CDR1 and CDR2 (germline): SGHRS, YFSETQ. CDR3 length equals 16 residues. The CDR3 region is CASSLDWGQGNTEAFF. The CDR3 DNA follows: TGCGCCAGCAGCTTGGACTGGGGACAGGGGAACACTGAAGCTTTCTTT. The whole variable domain, filled in from reference TRBV5-1 and TRBJ1-1, reads KAGVTQTPRYLIKTRGQQVTLSCSPISGHRSVSWYQQTPGQGLQFLFEYFSETQRNKGNFPGRFSGRQFSNSRSEMNVSTLELGDSALYLCASSLDWGQGNTEAFFGQGTRLTVV.

V usage is TRBV6-1 and J usage is TRBJ1-2, with TRBD1 identical over 8 bases. The CDR3 extends over 16 amino acids. The germline V gene encodes CDR1 MNHNS and CDR2 SASEGT. The ends lost 0 bases at V and 5 bases at J; junction bases unmatched: 8. In DNA form, the CDR3 reads TGTGCCAGCAGTGAAGCGGACGTGCGGACAGGGTATGGCTACACCTTC. As protein: CASSEADVRTGYGYTF.

The chain has TRBV6-6 and TRBJ2-5, with 9 bases matching TRBD2. From germline, CDR1 is MNHNY and CDR2 SVGAGI (reference sequence). The CDR3 runs 15 residues. The J segment lost 5 bases and the V segment lost 4 bases, leaving 8 bases of the junction unmatched. The CDR3 DNA sequence: TGTGCCAGCAGTTTGCCGGGACTAGCTTACGAGACCCAGTACTTC. This translates into CASSLPGLAYETQYF.

The chain joins TRBV2 to TRBJ1-4; D unresolved. Germline-derived CDR1 and CDR2 are SNHLY and FYNNEI. The V end lost 5 bases, the J end lost 0 bases, and 10 bases lay between the germline ends. The CDR3 is 15 amino acids. The CDR3 reads CASSKTSATNEKLFF. The CDR3 coding sequence is TGTGCCAGCAGTAAGACAAGTGCAACTAATGAAAAACTGTTTTTT.

The rearrangement links TRBV2 to TRBJ2-6, with TRBD1 as a possible D gene (6 bases). CDR1 is SNHLY, CDR2 FYNNEI, per germline. The CDR3 is 19 residues long. V was cut by 7 bases and J by 1 base, with 23 bases left in between. CDR3 sequence reads: CASNTNLGRGPSGANVLTF. CDR3 bases: TGTGCCAGCAATACAAACCTGGGCAGGGGACCTTCTGGGGCCAACGTCCTGACTTTC.

The rearrangement links TRBV6-5 to TRBJ1-2; D unresolved. V dropped 6 bases and J dropped 1 base, with 9 bases sitting between them. Germline V gives CDR1 MNHEY, CDR2 SVGAGI. The CDR3 has 13 amino acids. CDR3 DNA sequence: TGTGCCAGCAGGGGCGTTTATAACTATGGCTACACCTTC. Translated: CASRGVYNYGYTF.

This chain uses TRBV2 with TRBJ2-1, with TRBD2 matching over 10 bases. The CDR3 length is 14 residues. The ends lost 8 bases at V and 10 bases at J; junction bases unmatched: 11. The germline gives CDR1 SNHLY, CDR2 FYNNEI. The CDR3: CASVRTSGHGEQFF. DNA of the CDR3: TGTGCCAGCGTTCGGACTAGCGGCCATGGGGAGCAGTTCTTC.

The chain combines TRBV10-3 with TRBJ1-1, with no clear D. CDR3 length equals 16 residues. Deletions cut 0 bases from V and 1 base from J, with 12 bases between. Germline V CDR1 and CDR2: ENHRY, SYGVKD. CDR3 DNA sequence: TGTGCCATCAGTGAGTCGGGCGGGGTTGGGAACACTGAAGCTTTCTTT. Encoded protein: CAISESGGVGNTEAFF.